The 31 T cell receptor beta chains in this list originate from one sample, sequenced in a study of blood T cell repertoires in COVID-19. Generated by immunoSEQ multiplex PCR, the TCRdb table keeps only in-frame clones and is missing some. The sample has around 60,000 clones, under 85% seen once. The sample taken for sequencing was peripheral blood. These receptors came from a woman older than 75 with acute or convalescent COVID-19.

The gene calls are TRBV30 and TRBJ1-1, with 8 bases aligning to TRBD1. After removal of 6 bases from V and 3 bases from J, the junction contained 6 bases not matched to a gene. The CDR3 totals 13 residues. Germline V CDR1 and CDR2: GTSNPN, SVGIG (reference sequence). CDR3 region: CACQGARDTEAFF. Here the CDR3 DNA reads TGTGCCTGTCAGGGGGCGCGGGACACTGAAGCTTTCTTT. Variable domain in full (rest from reference TRBV30 and TRBJ1-1): SQTIHQWPATLVQPVGSPLSLECTVEGTSNPNLYWYRQAAGRGLQLLFYSVGIGQISSEVPQNLSASRPQDRQFILSSKKLLLSDSGFYLCACQGARDTEAFFGQGTRLTVV.

This chain's CDR3 is CASSSGSNYGYTF. CDR3 nucleotide sequence: TGTGCCAGCAGTTCCGGGAGCAACTATGGCTACACCTTC. This chain links TRBV2 with TRBJ1-2; D is uncertain. This CDR3 has 13 residues. V lost 5 bases and J 2 bases, leaving 9 bases between the germline ends. Looked up from germline, CDR1 is SNHLY and CDR2 is FYNNEI.

V and J are TRBV3-1 (or the pseudogene TRBV3-2) and TRBJ2-7; D remains ambiguous. V dropped 4 bases and J dropped 0 bases, with 22 bases sitting between them. The germline gives CDR1 LGHDT, CDR2 YNNKEL (reference sequence). The CDR3 length is 18 residues. The CDR3: CASSPVLPPRQRSYEQYF. The CDR3 DNA reads TGTGCCAGCAGCCCCGTCCTCCCCCCAAGGCAGCGCTCCTACGAGCAGTACTTC.

The chain has TRBV10-3 and TRBJ1-6; 8 positions agree with TRBD1. The germline V gene has CDR1 ENHRY and CDR2 SYGVKD. The CDR3 runs 14 residues. J was trimmed by 10 bases and V by 10 bases; bases with no gene match: 12. CDR3 residues: CATKGTGGESPLHF. The CDR3 nucleotides read TGTGCCACTAAGGGGACAGGTGGGGAATCACCCCTCCACTTT.

The CDR3 sequence is CAISEGQGDGYTF. For the CDR3, the DNA is TGTGCCATCAGTGAGGGACAGGGGGATGGCTACACCTTC. This rearrangement joins TRBV10-3 to TRBJ1-2, with 10 positions matching TRBD1. J was trimmed by 6 bases and V by 2 bases; bases with no gene match: 0. The V gene's germline CDR1 is ENHRY and CDR2 SYGVKD. There are 13 residues in the CDR3.

This clone was counted only a few times. The chain employs TRBV3-1 (or the pseudogene TRBV3-2) and TRBJ2-3; 11 nucleotides match TRBD2. The germline gives CDR1 LGHDT, CDR2 YNNKEL (reference sequence). CDR3 length: 19 residues. Trimming took 4 bases from V and 2 from J; bases not matched to a gene: 14. CDR3 amino acids: CASSPRYTSGRKFTDTQYF. The CDR3 region has the DNA TGTGCCAGCAGCCCACGTTATACTAGCGGGAGAAAGTTCACAGATACGCAGTATTTT.

This clone was counted only a few times. The chain links TRBV7-2 to TRBJ2-4; D ambiguous. The CDR3 consists of 14 residues. V dropped 5 bases and J dropped 9 bases, with 17 bases sitting between them. Germline V CDR1 and CDR2: SGHTA, FQGNSA. The DNA of the CDR3 is TGTGCCAGCAGCGCCGAGGTAGGTCGGAGCATTCAGTACTTC. It specifies CASSAEVGRSIQYF.

In this sample, this clone turned up a few times. The chain employs TRBV24-1 and TRBJ1-1; 7 bases match TRBD1. Germline CDR1 KGHDR, CDR2 SFDVKD. With 3 bases clipped from V and 1 base from J, the junction kept 7 bases outside the gene matches. This CDR3 has 16 amino acids. The CDR3 here is CATSDRRTGENTEAFF. As DNA, the CDR3 is TGTGCCACCAGTGATCGGAGGACAGGAGAGAACACTGAAGCTTTCTTT.

The J gene is TRBJ2-1, the V gene TRBV7-2; D is unresolved. Between the trimmed V and J ends, which lost 0 bases and 2 bases, there was a span of 5 bases. The germline CDR1 and CDR2 sequences are SGHTA and FQGNSA. This CDR3 comprises 14 residues. The CDR3 coding sequence is TGTGCCAGCAGCTTAGCGCTAACCTACAATGAGCAGTTCTTC. Translation: CASSLALTYNEQFF.

CDR3 in DNA: TGTGCCAGCAGTTCCCAGGTAGTCCTACGAAAACAGTACTTC. Amino acid sequence: CASSSQVVLRKQYF. The rearrangement uses TRBV28 and TRBJ2-7; D ambiguous. From germline, CDR1 is MDHEN and CDR2 SYDVKM. Trimming stripped 4 bases from V and 10 bases from J, with 20 bases between. This CDR3 spans 14 amino acids.

The rearrangement joins TRBV24-1 to TRBJ2-3; TRBD1 matches at 7 bases. After removal of 7 bases from V and 7 bases from J, the junction contained 7 bases not matched to a gene. The CDR3 runs 13 residues. CDR1 is KGHDR and CDR2 is SFDVKD in the germline V gene. The CDR3 sequence is CATRLGTANTQYF. The CDR3 nucleotides read TGTGCCACCAGGCTCGGGACAGCTAATACGCAGTATTTT.

Only one count was recorded for this clone. V is TRBV12-3 or TRBV12-4 and J is TRBJ2-5; D remains ambiguous. The CDR3 runs 12 residues. Trimming cost V 6 bases and J 2 bases, with 7 bases left between them. The CDR3 nucleotides are TGTGCCAGCAGCCCCCAACAAGAGACCCAGTACTTC. Translated, it gives CASSPQQETQYF.

The gene calls are TRBV7-2 and TRBJ2-1; 10 bases match TRBD2. This CDR3 is built from 16 residues. V lost 6 bases to trimming and J lost 6 bases; unmatched junction nucleotides: 11. From germline, CDR1 is SGHTA and CDR2 FQGNSA. CDR3: CASRSLGSGRANEQFF. In DNA, the CDR3 is TGTGCCAGCAGGTCTTTGGGGAGCGGGAGGGCCAATGAGCAGTTCTTC.

The chain employs TRBV7-3 and TRBJ1-1; 9 bases match TRBD1. The V and J ends lost 5 bases and 2 bases, in that order; junction bases with no gene match: 3. The CDR3 has 14 residues. Germline CDR1 SGHTA, CDR2 FQGTGA. CDR3 bases: TGTGCCAGCAGCATGACAGGGGGTAACACTGAAGCTTTCTTT. Its protein is CASSMTGGNTEAFF.

The gene calls are TRBV2 and TRBJ2-1; 14 bases are shared with TRBD2. V dropped 6 bases and J dropped 0; count of bases not matched to a gene: 7. Per the germline V gene, CDR1 is SNHLY and CDR2 is FYNNEI. This CDR3 is built from 18 residues. The CDR3 nucleotides are TGTGCCAGCAGGTTCACCGGGACTAGCGGGGGCTCCTACAATGAGCAGTTCTTC. It yields the protein CASRFTGTSGGSYNEQFF. The whole variable domain, filled in from reference TRBV2 and TRBJ2-1, reads EPEVTQTPSHQVTQMGQEVILRCVPISNHLYFYWYRQILGQKVEFLVSFYNNEISEKSEIFDDQFSVERPDGSNFTLKIRSTKLEDSAMYFCASRFTGTSGGSYNEQFFGPGTRLTVL.

The chain couples TRBV7-9 to TRBJ2-7, with D tentatively TRBD2 (6 bases). CDR1 and CDR2 (germline): SEHNR, FQNEAQ (reference sequence). The CDR3 sequence is 15 residues long. V lost 4 bases to trimming and J lost 2 bases, with 15 bases between them. CDR3 protein: CASSSSGLLTYEQYF. DNA of the CDR3: TGTGCCAGCAGCTCTTCGGGACTTCTAACCTACGAGCAGTACTTC.

Here the CDR3 DNA reads TGCGCCAGCAGCCAAGGGGCAGCCTCCTATAAGGCCAACGTCCTGACTTTC. Protein product: CASSQGAASYKANVLTF. This chain uses TRBV4-1 with TRBJ2-6; D ambiguous. Trimming pared 1 base from V and 6 bases from J, leaving 16 bases between. Per the germline V gene, CDR1 is MGHRA and CDR2 is YSYEKL. This CDR3 is 17 amino acids long.

The V call is TRBV9, the J call TRBJ1-5, with 7 bases identical to TRBD1. Germline V gene sequence: CDR1 SGDLS, CDR2 YYNGEE. The CDR3 runs to 15 residues. V dropped 4 bases and J dropped 0; count of bases not matched to a gene: 4. The CDR3 loop is CASSKGQYSNQPQHF. The CDR3 DNA is TGTGCCAGCAGCAAGGGACAGTATAGCAATCAGCCCCAGCATTTT.

This clone was counted a few times. DNA for the CDR3: TGTGCCAGCGGGAAGGGGTCAAACACCGGGGAGCTGTTTTTT. Translating it yields CASGKGSNTGELFF. V gene TRBV7-8 combines with J gene TRBJ2-2, with D possibly being TRBD1 (5 bases). The V end was cut by 8 bases, the J end by 2 bases, with 12 bases between. The CDR3 runs to 14 residues. CDR1 and CDR2 from the germline V gene are SGHVS and FQNEAQ.

The rearrangement links TRBV19 to TRBJ1-3, with 9 positions matching TRBD1. Trimming at V came to 9 bases and at J to 4 bases, leaving 4 bases not matched to a gene. This CDR3 has 13 amino acids. Germline CDR1 reads LNHDA; CDR2 reads SQIVND (reference sequence). CDR3 bases: TGTGCCAGCGGGACAGGGTTAGGAAACACCATATATTTT. Its protein product is CASGTGLGNTIYF.

The J gene is TRBJ2-7, the V gene TRBV18; D remains unclear. The V gene lost 1 base and the J gene lost 2 bases, with 15 bases spanning the gap. CDR3 length: 16 residues. The germline gives CDR1 KGHSH, CDR2 LQKENI. CDR3 amino acids: CASSPRSALPPYEQYF. In DNA, the CDR3 is TGTGCCAGCTCACCACGCAGCGCCTTACCTCCCTACGAGCAGTACTTC.

This chain connects TRBV15 to TRBJ1-4, with TRBD1 as a possible D gene (6 bases). The CDR3 consists of 14 residues. Germline lookup yields CDR1 LNHNV and CDR2 YYDKDF (reference sequence). V lost 8 bases and J 6 bases, leaving 16 bases between the germline ends. The CDR3 here is CATGGVGRDEKLFF. As DNA, the CDR3 is TGTGCCACCGGGGGCGTGGGGCGTGATGAAAAACTGTTTTTT.

J is TRBJ2-3 and V is TRBV7-2, with a possible D match to TRBD1 (6 bases). CDR1 and CDR2 from the germline V gene are SGHTA and FQGNSA. This CDR3 has 13 residues. The germline V and J ends were trimmed by 5 bases and 6 bases, with 12 bases remaining between them. The CDR3 protein is CASSPQRGDTQYF. For the CDR3, the DNA is TGTGCCAGCAGCCCCCAAAGGGGGGATACGCAGTATTTT.

The V and J genes are TRBV18 and TRBJ1-5; D call uncertain. Germline V gene lookup returns CDR1 KGHSH and CDR2 LQKENI. CDR3 size: 12 residues. Trimming took 5 bases from V and 1 from J, leaving 3 bases between them. CDR3 residues: CASSVSNQPQHF. The CDR3, as DNA: TGTGCCAGCTCAGTAAGCAATCAGCCCCAGCATTTT.

The chain joins TRBV6-2 or TRBV6-3 to TRBJ2-3; no clear D gene. The CDR3 covers 13 residues. Trimming stripped 0 bases from V and 6 bases from J, with 7 bases between. Germline CDR1 is MNHEY and CDR2 is SVGEGT. CDR3 sequence: CASSYSRVDTQYF. In DNA form, the CDR3 reads TGTGCCAGCAGTTACTCGAGAGTGGATACGCAGTATTTT.

V usage is TRBV29-1 and J usage is TRBJ2-7, with 9 bases fitting TRBD2. The CDR3 consists of 14 residues. CDR1 is SQVTM, CDR2 ANQGSEA, per germline. V shed 4 bases, J shed 0 bases, and the junction held 4 bases outside the gene matches. This CDR3 is CSVGGTSSSYEQYF. The CDR3 DNA is TGCAGCGTTGGAGGGACTAGCAGCTCCTACGAGCAGTACTTC.

This clone turned up a few times. The chain links TRBV6-5 to TRBJ1-4, with D uncertain. V was cut by 4 bases and J by 6 bases, with 12 bases left in between. CDR3 length equals 14 residues. Germline loops: CDR1 MNHEY, CDR2 SVGAGI. For the CDR3, the DNA is TGTGCCAGCAGTTCCGAACAGCTATATGAAAAACTGTTTTTT. Protein sequence: CASSSEQLYEKLFF.

The genes are TRBV19 and TRBJ1-1; the D gene is possibly TRBD1 (5 bases). Trimming took off 5 bases at V and 5 bases at J, with 12 bases between the two ends. Germline V gene sequence: CDR1 LNHDA, CDR2 SQIVND (reference sequence). The CDR3 length is 13 residues. The CDR3 is CASSQTVTTEAFF. The CDR3 coding sequence is TGTGCCAGTAGTCAGACAGTAACGACTGAAGCTTTCTTT. The whole variable domain, filled in from reference TRBV19 and TRBJ1-1, reads DGGITQSPKYLFRKEGQNVTLSCEQNLNHDAMYWYRQDPGQGLRLIYYSQIVNDFQKGDIAEGYSVSREKKESFPLTVTSAQKNPTAFYLCASSQTVTTEAFFGQGTRLTVV.

The J gene is TRBJ1-2, the V gene TRBV28; D unclear. Germline CDR1 reads MDHEN; CDR2 reads SYDVKM. The CDR3 covers 12 residues. Trimming stripped 10 bases from V and 3 bases from J, with 12 bases between. The CDR3 DNA is TGTGCCACCTATGGCGGATACTATGGCTACACCTTC. This gives the protein CATYGGYYGYTF.

This clone has a handful of counts. The rearrangement uses TRBV11-2 and TRBJ1-6, with a tentative D call TRBD1 (5 bases). Germline CDR1 reads SGHAT; CDR2 reads FQNNGV. There are 15 residues in the CDR3. The ends were cut back, 3 bases at V and 6 bases at J, with 12 bases in the middle. CDR3 residues: CASSFGGDGNSPLHF. CDR3 DNA sequence: TGTGCCAGCAGCTTTGGGGGGGACGGTAATTCACCCCTCCACTTT.

This chain links TRBV28 with TRBJ2-5; TRBD1 might be the D (5 bases). The CDR3 length is 15 residues. Germline lookup yields CDR1 MDHEN and CDR2 SYDVKM. Between the trimmed V and J ends, which lost 6 bases and 5 bases, there was a span of 19 bases. CDR3 protein: CASSSPAGRWETQYF. In DNA, the CDR3 is TGTGCCAGCAGCTCCCCCGCAGGGCGATGGGAGACCCAGTACTTC.